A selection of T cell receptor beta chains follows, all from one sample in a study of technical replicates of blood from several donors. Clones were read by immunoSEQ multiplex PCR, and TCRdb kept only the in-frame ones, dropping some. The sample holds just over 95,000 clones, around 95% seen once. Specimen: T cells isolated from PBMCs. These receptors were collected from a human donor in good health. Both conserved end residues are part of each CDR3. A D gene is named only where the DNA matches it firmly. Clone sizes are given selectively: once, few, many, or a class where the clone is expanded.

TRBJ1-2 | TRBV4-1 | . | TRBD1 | TGCGCCAGCAGCCCATCGGACAGGGCGATGGATGGCTACACCTTC | CASSPSDRAMDGYTF
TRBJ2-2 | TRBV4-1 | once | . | TGCGCCAGCAGCCAAGTCGTCGGGAACACCGGGGAGCTGTTTTTT | CASSQVVGNTGELFF
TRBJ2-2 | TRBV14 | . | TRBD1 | TGTGCCAGCAGCCGAAGACAGGGGGCGATGACCGGGGAGCTGTTTTTT | CASSRRQGAMTGELFF
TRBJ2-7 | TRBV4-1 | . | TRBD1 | TGCGCCAGCAGCCAAGCTCCGCCTACACCTGGGACAGCCTACGAGCAGTACTTC | CASSQAPPTPGTAYEQYF
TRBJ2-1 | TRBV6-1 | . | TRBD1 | TGTGCCAGCAGTGCCACCCGGGACAGGACTTTAATGGGATACAATGAGCAGTTCTTC | CASSATRDRTLMGYNEQFF
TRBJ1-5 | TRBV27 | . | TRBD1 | TGTGCCAGCAGATTCACCCAACCGGGACAGTCGGTTAGCAATCAGCCCCAGCATTTT | CASRFTQPGQSVSNQPQHF
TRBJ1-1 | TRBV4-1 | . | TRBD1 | TGCGCCAGCAGCCCCGGGACAGGGACTGAAGCTTTCTTT | CASSPGTGTEAFF
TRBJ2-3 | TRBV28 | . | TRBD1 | TGTGCCAGCGTACCGGGACAGGGCACAGATACGCAGTATTTT | CASVPGQGTDTQYF
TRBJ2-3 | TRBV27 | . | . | TGTGCCAGCAGTTTACGGGAGGGGGCTAGCACAGATACGCAGTATTTT | CASSLREGASTDTQYF
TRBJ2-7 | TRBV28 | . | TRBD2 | TGTGCCAGCAGTGACGGACTAGCGCGGGACTACGAGCAGTACTTC | CASSDGLARDYEQYF
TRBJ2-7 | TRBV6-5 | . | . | TGTGCCAGCAGTCTCCGGGGTTACGAGCAGTACTTC | CASSLRGYEQYF
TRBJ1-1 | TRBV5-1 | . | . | TGCGCCAGCAGCTTGTATGGCAGTTTGAACACTGAAGCTTTCTTT | CASSLYGSLNTEAFF
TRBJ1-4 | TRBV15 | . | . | TGTGCCACCAACGGAGGGCCCGAATCCAAACTGTTTTTT | CATNGGPESKLFF
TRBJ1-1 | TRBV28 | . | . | TGTGCCAGCAGTACCGTATACAGGGCTGGCACTGAAGCTTTCTTT | CASSTVYRAGTEAFF
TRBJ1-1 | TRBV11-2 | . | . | TGTGCCAGCAGCCAAGAGGAGAAAGAAGCTTTCTTT | CASSQEEKEAFF
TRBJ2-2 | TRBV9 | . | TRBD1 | TGTGCCAGCAGCGTACGACAGGGGGCGGGCACCGGGGAGCTGTTTTTT | CASSVRQGAGTGELFF
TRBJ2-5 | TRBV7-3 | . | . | TGTGCCAGCAACACGGGCTCGCAGGGAGAGACCCAGTACTTC | CASNTGSQGETQYF
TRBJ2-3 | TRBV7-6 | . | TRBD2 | TGTGCCAGCAGCGCCCGGACTAGCCCAACACTCGACACAGATACGCAGTATTTT | CASSARTSPTLDTDTQYF
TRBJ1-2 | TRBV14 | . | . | TGTGCCAGCAGCCAAGATAGGTGGTCGGAGTATCGCTATGGCTACACCTTC | CASSQDRWSEYRYGYTF
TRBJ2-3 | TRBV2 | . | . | TGTGCCAGCAGTGAAGGGTTGACACACACAGATACGCAGTATTTT | CASSEGLTHTDTQYF
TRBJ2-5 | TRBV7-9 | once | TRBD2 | TGTGCCAGCAGCCCGAAGTGGGTCCTAGCGGGGAAAGAGACCCAGTACTTC | CASSPKWVLAGKETQYF
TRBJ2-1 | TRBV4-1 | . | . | TGCGCCAGCCGGGTCCCGGGACGGGGGAGTGAGCAGTTCTTC | CASRVPGRGSEQFF
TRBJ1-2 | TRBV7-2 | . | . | TGTGCCAGCAGCTTGAAACAGGGTAACTATGGCTACACCTTC | CASSLKQGNYGYTF